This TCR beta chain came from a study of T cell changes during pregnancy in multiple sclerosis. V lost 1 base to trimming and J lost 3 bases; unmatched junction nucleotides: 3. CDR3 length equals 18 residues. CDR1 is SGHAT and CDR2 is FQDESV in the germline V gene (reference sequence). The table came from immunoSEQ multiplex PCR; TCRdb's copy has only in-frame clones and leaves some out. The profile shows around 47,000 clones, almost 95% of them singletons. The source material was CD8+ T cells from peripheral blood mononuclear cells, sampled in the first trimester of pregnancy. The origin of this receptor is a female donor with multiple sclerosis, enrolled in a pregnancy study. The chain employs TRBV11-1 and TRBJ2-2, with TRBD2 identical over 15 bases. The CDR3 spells CASSLVGTSGGHTGELFF. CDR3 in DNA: TGTGCCAGCAGCTTAGTAGGGACTAGCGGGGGGCACACCGGGGAGCTGTTTTTT.